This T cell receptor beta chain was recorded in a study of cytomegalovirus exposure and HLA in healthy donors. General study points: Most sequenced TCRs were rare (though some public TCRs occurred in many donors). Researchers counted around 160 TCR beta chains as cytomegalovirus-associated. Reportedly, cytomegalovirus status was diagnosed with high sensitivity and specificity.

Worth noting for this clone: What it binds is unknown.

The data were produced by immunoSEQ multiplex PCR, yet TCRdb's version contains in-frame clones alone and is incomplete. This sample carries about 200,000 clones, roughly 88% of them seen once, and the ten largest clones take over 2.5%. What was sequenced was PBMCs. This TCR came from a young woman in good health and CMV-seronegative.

The CDR3 reads CASTEHVSGNTIYF. The CDR3 region has the DNA TGTGCCAGCACCGAACACGTTTCAGGAAACACCATATATTTT. This chain uses TRBV28 with TRBJ1-3; D remains ambiguous. Germline values: CDR1 MDHEN, CDR2 SYDVKM. Trimming took off 7 bases at V and 4 bases at J, with 14 bases between the two ends. The CDR3 loop spans 14 amino acids.